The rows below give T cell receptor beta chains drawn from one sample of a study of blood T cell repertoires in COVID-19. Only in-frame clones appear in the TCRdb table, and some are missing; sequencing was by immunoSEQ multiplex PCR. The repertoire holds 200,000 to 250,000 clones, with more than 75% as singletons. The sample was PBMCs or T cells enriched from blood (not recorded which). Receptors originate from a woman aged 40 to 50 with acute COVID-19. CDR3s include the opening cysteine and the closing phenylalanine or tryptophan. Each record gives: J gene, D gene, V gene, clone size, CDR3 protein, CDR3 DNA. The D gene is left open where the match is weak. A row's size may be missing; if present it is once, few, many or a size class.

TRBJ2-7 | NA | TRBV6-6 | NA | CASSPSVPSGGYPYEQYF | TGTGCCAGCAGTCCCTCAGTCCCTTCGGGCGGGTACCCCTACGAGCAGTACTTC
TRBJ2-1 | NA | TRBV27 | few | CASSSNKGRLYNEQFF | TGTGCCAGCAGTTCCAATAAGGGGAGGTTATACAATGAGCAGTTCTTC
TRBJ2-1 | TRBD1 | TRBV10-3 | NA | CAISEPRDRHNEQFF | TGTGCCATCAGTGAACCCCGGGACAGGCACAATGAGCAGTTCTTC
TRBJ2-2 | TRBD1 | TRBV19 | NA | CASSNQGAGELFF | TGTGCCAGTAGTAATCAGGGGGCCGGGGAGCTGTTTTTT
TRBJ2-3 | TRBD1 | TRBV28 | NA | CAITGVGGTDTQYF | TGTGCCATCACAGGGGTCGGGGGCACAGATACGCAGTATTTT
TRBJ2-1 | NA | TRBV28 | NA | CASQVASSYNEQFF | TGTGCCAGCCAAGTCGCGAGCTCCTACAATGAGCAGTTCTTC
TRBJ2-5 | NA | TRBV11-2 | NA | CASSSTTGNQYF | TGTGCCAGCAGCTCCACCACAGGGAACCAGTACTTC
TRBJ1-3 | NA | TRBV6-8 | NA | CASSYPTSETASGNTIYF | TGTGCCAGCAGTTACCCTACCTCCGAGACAGCCTCTGGAAACACCATATATTTT
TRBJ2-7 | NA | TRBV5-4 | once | CASSLGSSTYEQYF | TGTGCCAGCAGCTTGGGGTCCTCTACCTACGAGCAGTACTTC
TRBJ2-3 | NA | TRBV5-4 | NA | CASSLRPSGGDTQYF | TGTGCCAGCAGCTTGAGACCCAGCGGCGGAGATACGCAGTATTTT
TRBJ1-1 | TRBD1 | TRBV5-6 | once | CASSTGLTGVSEAFF | TGTGCCAGCAGCACAGGGCTGACAGGGGTATCAGAAGCTTTCTTT
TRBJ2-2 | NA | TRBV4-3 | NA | CASSQTLGANTGELFF | TGCGCCAGCAGCCAAACCCTAGGGGCGAACACCGGGGAGCTGTTTTTT
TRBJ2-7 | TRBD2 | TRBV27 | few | CASTSEREGYVQYF | TGTGCCAGCACCTCGGAGCGGGAGGGGTACGTGCAGTACTTC
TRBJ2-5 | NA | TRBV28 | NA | CASSFSGGTLYQETQYF | TGTGCCAGCAGTTTCTCAGGAGGGACCCTGTACCAAGAGACCCAGTACTTC
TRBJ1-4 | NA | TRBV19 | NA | CASSMRRADEKLFF | TGTGCCAGTAGTATGAGGAGGGCGGACGAAAAACTGTTTTTT
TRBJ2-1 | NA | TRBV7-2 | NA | CASSLGRGRNEQFF | TGTGCCAGCAGCTTAGGGCGGGGCCGCAATGAGCAGTTCTTC
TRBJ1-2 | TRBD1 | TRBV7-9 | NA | CASSWDSFYGYTF | TGTGCCAGCAGCTGGGACAGCTTCTATGGCTACACCTTC
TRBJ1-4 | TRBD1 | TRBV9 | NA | CASSVATGGGDEKLFF | TGTGCCAGCAGCGTAGCTACAGGGGGCGGGGATGAAAAACTGTTTTTT
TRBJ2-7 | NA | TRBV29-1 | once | CSGRLEKYF | TGCAGCGGCCGACTAGAGAAGTACTTC
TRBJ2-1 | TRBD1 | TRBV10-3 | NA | CAISERWTGDYNEQFF | TGTGCCATCAGTGAGAGGTGGACAGGGGACTACAATGAGCAGTTCTTC
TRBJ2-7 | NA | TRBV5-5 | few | CASSSLSGYEQYF | TGTGCCAGCAGCTCCCTTAGCGGTTACGAGCAGTACTTC
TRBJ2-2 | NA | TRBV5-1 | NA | CASSLRGTPNTGELFF | TGCGCCAGCAGCTTGAGGGGGACGCCGAACACCGGGGAGCTGTTTTTT
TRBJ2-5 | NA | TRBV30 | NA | CASPPAGGGTTQYF | TGTGCCTCCCCACCCGCCGGAGGCGGCACGACCCAGTACTTC
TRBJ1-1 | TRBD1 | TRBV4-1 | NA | CASSQVTGGDTEAFF | TGCGCCAGCAGCCAAGTGACAGGGGGAGACACTGAAGCTTTCTTT
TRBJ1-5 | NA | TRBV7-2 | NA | CASSLEFRSNQPQHF | TGTGCCAGCAGCTTAGAATTCCGTAGCAATCAGCCCCAGCATTTT
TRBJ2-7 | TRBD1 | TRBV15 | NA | CATSRDRRTGGNYEQYF | TGTGCCACCAGCAGAGATAGGAGGACAGGGGGGAACTACGAGCAGTACTTC
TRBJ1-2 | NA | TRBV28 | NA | CASSPGDIYGYTF | TGTGCCAGCAGTCCCGGGGACATCTATGGCTACACCTTC
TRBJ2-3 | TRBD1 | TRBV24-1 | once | CATSDRDSGGEGDTQYF | TGTGCCACCAGTGATCGAGACTCAGGGGGCGAAGGAGATACGCAGTATTTT
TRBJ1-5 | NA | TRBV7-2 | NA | CASSLRLQDGNQPQHF | TGTGCCAGCAGCTTAAGGCTACAGGATGGCAATCAGCCCCAGCATTTT
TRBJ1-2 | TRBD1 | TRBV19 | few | CASTRDSPLYGYTF | TGTGCCAGTACCCGGGACAGTCCCTTATATGGCTACACCTTC
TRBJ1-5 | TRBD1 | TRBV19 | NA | CASNLMGDRGNQPQHF | TGTGCCAGTAATCTTATGGGGGACAGGGGCAATCAGCCCCAGCATTTT
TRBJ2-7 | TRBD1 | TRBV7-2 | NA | CASSTTGTGNDEQYF | TGTGCCAGCAGCACCACCGGGACAGGGAACGACGAGCAGTACTTC
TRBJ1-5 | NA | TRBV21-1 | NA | CASSKDRDRGWVQPQHF | TGTGCCAGCAGCAAAGATCGGGACAGGGGATGGGTTCAGCCCCAGCATTTT
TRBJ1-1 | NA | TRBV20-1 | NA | CSASTGKVRKNTEAFF | TGCAGTGCTAGTACAGGGAAAGTGAGGAAGAACACTGAAGCTTTCTTT
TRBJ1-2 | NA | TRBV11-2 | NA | CASQGSNYGYTF | TGTGCCAGCCAGGGTTCTAACTATGGCTACACCTTC
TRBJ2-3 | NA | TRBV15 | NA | CATSRDNGDTQYF | TGTGCCACCAGCAGAGATAACGGAGATACGCAGTATTTT
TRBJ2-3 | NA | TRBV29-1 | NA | CSVGRRGRADTQYF | TGCAGCGTTGGAAGGAGGGGGAGGGCAGATACGCAGTATTTT
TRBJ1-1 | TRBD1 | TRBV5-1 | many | CASSGTGKNTEAFF | TGCGCCAGCAGCGGGACAGGGAAGAACACTGAAGCTTTCTTT
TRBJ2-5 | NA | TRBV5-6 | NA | CASSLGPGETQYF | TGTGCCAGCAGCTTGGGTCCCGGGGAGACCCAGTACTTC
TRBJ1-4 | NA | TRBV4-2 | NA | CASSHERDTTTGLFF | TGTGCCAGCAGCCATGAGCGGGACACGACCACCGGACTGTTTTTT
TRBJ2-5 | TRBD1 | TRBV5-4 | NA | CASSTGQGSIETQYF | TGTGCCAGCAGCACTGGACAGGGGTCAATAGAGACCCAGTACTTC
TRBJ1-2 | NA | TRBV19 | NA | CASSDDSFLNYGYTF | TGTGCCAGTAGTGATGACAGCTTCCTTAACTATGGCTACACCTTC
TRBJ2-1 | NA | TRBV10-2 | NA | CASRELANEQFF | TGCGCCAGCAGGGAGCTAGCGAATGAGCAGTTCTTC
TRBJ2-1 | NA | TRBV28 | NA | CASSQVFSWGGVGTEGGEQFF | TGTGCCAGCAGTCAAGTTTTTTCCTGGGGAGGGGTAGGGACCGAAGGGGGTGAGCAGTTCTTC
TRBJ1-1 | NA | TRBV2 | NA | CASRTANTEAFF | TGTGCCAGCAGGACAGCGAACACTGAAGCTTTCTTT
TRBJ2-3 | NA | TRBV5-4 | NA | CASSSGKNPDTQYF | TGTGCCAGCAGCTCCGGGAAGAACCCAGATACGCAGTATTTT
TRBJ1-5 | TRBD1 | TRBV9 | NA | CASSVEGTGYQPQHF | TGTGCCAGCAGCGTAGAAGGGACAGGGTATCAGCCCCAGCATTTT
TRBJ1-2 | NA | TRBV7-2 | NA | CASSLGGANYGYTF | TGTGCCAGCAGCTTAGGTGGGGCAAACTATGGCTACACCTTC
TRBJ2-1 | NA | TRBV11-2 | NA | CASNGGFYNEQFF | TGTGCCAGCAACGGCGGGTTCTACAATGAGCAGTTCTTC
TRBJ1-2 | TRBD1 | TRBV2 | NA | CASRTDRGGGYTF | TGTGCCAGCAGGACGGACAGGGGAGGCGGCTACACCTTC
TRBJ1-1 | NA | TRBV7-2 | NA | CASSLYRDTEAFF | TGTGCCAGCAGCTTATACAGGGACACTGAAGCTTTCTTT
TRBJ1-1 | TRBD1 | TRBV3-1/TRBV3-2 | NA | CASSHGQGAFF | TGTGCCAGCAGCCACGGACAGGGAGCTTTCTTT
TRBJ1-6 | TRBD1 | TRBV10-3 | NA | CATDQGANHSPLHF | TGTGCCACCGATCAGGGGGCGAACCATTCACCCCTCCACTTT
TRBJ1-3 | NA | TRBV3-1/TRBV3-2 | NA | CASSPTKGGNTIYF | TGTGCCAGCAGCCCCACTAAAGGCGGAAACACCATATATTTT
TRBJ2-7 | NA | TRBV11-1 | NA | CASSLGVYGGIEQYF | TGTGCCAGCAGCTTAGGAGTATATGGAGGGATCGAGCAGTACTTC
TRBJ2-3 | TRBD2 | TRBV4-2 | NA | CASKREENTDTQYF | TGTGCCAGCAAACGGGAGGAGAACACAGATACGCAGTATTTT
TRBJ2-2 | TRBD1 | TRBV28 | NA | CASSLDRQGLPNTGELFF | TGTGCCAGCAGTTTGGATAGACAGGGGCTTCCGAACACCGGGGAGCTGTTTTTT
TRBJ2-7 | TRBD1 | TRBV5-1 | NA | CASSLYGQGTSYEQYF | TGCGCCAGCAGCTTATACGGACAGGGTACGTCCTACGAGCAGTACTTC
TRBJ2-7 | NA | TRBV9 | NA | CASSVALVGGTHEQYF | TGTGCCAGCAGCGTAGCCCTAGTTGGGGGGACCCACGAGCAGTACTTC